The next 12 T cell receptor beta chains were all read from a single sample in a study of cytomegalovirus exposure and HLA in healthy donors. The PCR was carried out with 60 Vbeta primers and 13 Jbeta primers. The data were produced by immunoSEQ multiplex PCR, yet TCRdb's version contains in-frame clones alone and is incomplete. Here the sample spans about 93,000 clones, under 85% being singletons. The specimen was PBMCs. The origin of the receptors is a woman between 40 and 55 years old in good health and CMV-seronegative.

The J gene is TRBJ2-7, the V gene TRBV6-5; a possible D gene is TRBD2 (6 bases). Germline V CDR1 and CDR2: MNHEY, SVGAGI. The V and J ends lost 6 bases and 2 bases respectively, with 14 bases between them. This CDR3 comprises 14 residues. CDR3 region: CASSVLGLTYEQYF. CDR3 DNA sequence: TGTGCCAGCAGCGTCCTGGGACTCACCTACGAGCAGTACTTC.

This clone was counted ten times or more. The chain joins TRBV4-1 to TRBJ2-7, with TRBD1 identical over 9 bases. The CDR3 totals 16 residues. The V gene end was trimmed by 0 bases and the J gene end by 4 bases; junction bases not matched to a gene: 7. Germline V CDR1 and CDR2: MGHRA, YSYEKL. CDR3 nucleotides: TGCGCCAGCAGCCAAGATTTAGGGACAGGGTATTACGAGCAGTACTTC. Translating gives CASSQDLGTGYYEQYF.

The gene calls are TRBV29-1 and TRBJ2-7, with TRBD2 as a possible D gene (6 bases). The CDR3 totals 12 residues. V shed 1 base and J shed 4 bases, with 8 bases lying between them. CDR1 and CDR2 (germline): SQVTM, ANQGSEA. The CDR3 reads CSVEAAGYEQYF. CDR3 bases: TGCAGCGTTGAAGCTGCGGGATACGAGCAGTACTTC.

This rearrangement joins TRBV28 to TRBJ2-7; D is perhaps TRBD1 (5 bases). Per the germline V gene, CDR1 is MDHEN and CDR2 is SYDVKM. Trimming removed 1 base at V and 6 bases at J, with 16 bases between. The CDR3 length is 15 residues. The CDR3 region has the DNA TGTGCCAGCAGTTTATTAACAGGTGCTTGGTTCGAGCAGTACTTC. Amino acids: CASSLLTGAWFEQYF.

This clone was detected only a few times. The rearrangement joins TRBV7-9 to TRBJ2-7; 12 bases line up with TRBD1. V was clipped by 4 bases and J by 5 bases; unmatched bases: 12. The germline V gene encodes CDR1 SEHNR and CDR2 FQNEAQ (reference sequence). There are 17 residues in the CDR3. CDR3: CASSSGRTGTGGHEQYF. DNA for the CDR3: TGTGCCAGCAGCTCAGGTAGAACCGGGACAGGGGGCCACGAGCAGTACTTC.

The chain carries TRBV7-9 and TRBJ1-1, with TRBD1 matching 8 bases. The CDR3 runs 15 residues. With 4 bases clipped from V and 4 bases from J, the junction kept 8 bases outside the gene matches. Per germline, CDR1 SEHNR and CDR2 FQNEAQ (reference sequence). CDR3 coding DNA: TGTGCCAGCAGCTCACCCGGGACAGGCACCACTGAAGCTTTCTTT. Translated, it gives CASSSPGTGTTEAFF.

The V gene is TRBV10-2, the J gene TRBJ2-2, with D possibly matching TRBD2 (6 bases). V dropped 2 bases and J dropped 0 bases, with 13 bases sitting between them. CDR3 size: 17 residues. Germline CDR1 and CDR2: WSHSY and SAAADI. The CDR3 nucleotides read TGCGCCAGCAGTGAGAACTCCGGGGGAGCGAACACCGGGGAGCTGTTTTTT. Its protein product is CASSENSGGANTGELFF.

This chain joins TRBV7-2 and TRBJ2-1; 12 nucleotides line up with TRBD2. Trimming at V came to 7 bases and at J to 10 bases, leaving 8 bases not matched to a gene. The CDR3 covers 14 residues. Per germline, CDR1 SGHTA and CDR2 FQGNSA. CDR3 residues: CASTRGLAGREQFF. The CDR3 nucleotides are TGTGCCAGCACCCGAGGACTAGCGGGGCGAGAGCAGTTCTTC.

This clone has a handful of counts. The chain couples TRBV6-1 to TRBJ2-7; 10 bases are a match to TRBD2. This CDR3 has 14 residues. With 8 bases clipped from V and 5 bases from J, the junction kept 9 bases outside the gene matches. CDR1 MNHNS and CDR2 SASEGT come from the germline V gene. CDR3 nucleotides: TGTGCCAGCGGTACCACTAGCGGGATGAACGAGCAGTACTTC. Protein sequence: CASGTTSGMNEQYF.

The table lists this clone with a few counts. The chain couples TRBV19 to TRBJ1-5; D ambiguous. The CDR3 covers 15 residues. CDR1 and CDR2 from the germline V gene are LNHDA and SQIVND (reference sequence). V was cut by 7 bases and J by 7 bases, with 20 bases left in between. CDR3 amino acids: CASMGDYTEAQPQHF. The CDR3 DNA reads TGTGCCAGTATGGGAGACTACACGGAAGCACAGCCCCAGCATTTT.

The CDR3 region has the DNA TGTGCCAGCAGTTCCTCATCGAATGTGCCCTACGAGCAGTACTTC. It translates to CASSSSSNVPYEQYF. V usage is TRBV28 and J usage is TRBJ2-5, with D unclear. The J call is uncertain, as TRBJ2-7 better fits the DNA end. The length of the CDR3 is 15 residues. Germline values: CDR1 MDHEN, CDR2 SYDVKM.

The chain is built from TRBV7-9 and TRBJ1-4, with D hard to call. Looked up from germline, CDR1 is SEHNR and CDR2 is FQNEAQ (reference sequence). Trimming took 1 base from V and 8 from J, leaving 14 bases between them. This CDR3 spans 15 amino acids. The CDR3 DNA reads as TGTGCCAGCAGCTTAGATGGAGGCAACGTCGAAAAACTGTTTTTT. It yields the protein CASSLDGGNVEKLFF.